Each of the 22 T cell receptor beta chains below was sequenced from the same sample in a study of blood T cells in healthy people across ages. A second PCR, run for roughly 7 to 12 cycles, used a sample-barcoded 5' primer plus a J-beta primer mix. TCRdb redid the calling of the 5' RACE reads with MiXCR, one entry per CDR3 protein. The table lists hundreds of thousands of distinct CDR3 sequences, roughly 49% of them singletons, with around 32% in the top ten. Sequenced input: blood. These receptors were taken from a woman aged 60-75 years in good health.

CDR3 coding DNA: TGTGCCAGCAGCCAAGTTGGAGGGGGCAAAAACATTCAGTACTTC. This translates into CASSQVGGGKNIQYF. The chain carries TRBV4-2 and TRBJ2-7; the D gene could be TRBD1 or TRBD2 (6 bases each). Gene TRBJ2-4 matches the end of the DNA better, so the J call may be wrong. Germline values: CDR1 LGHNA, CDR2 YNFKEQ. CDR3 length: 15 amino acids.

This chain joins TRBV29-1 and TRBJ2-5; D is perhaps TRBD2 (5 bases). Per the germline V gene, CDR1 is SQVTM and CDR2 is ANQGSEA. This CDR3 is 13 amino acids long. V gave up 4 bases and J gave up 11 bases, with 20 bases separating them. As DNA, the CDR3 is TGCAGCGTTGTTGGGAGTACCCCCTACAAGCAGTACTTC. This encodes CSVVGSTPYKQYF. The full variable domain, in which reference TRBV29-1 and TRBJ2-5 provide the parts outside the CDR3, is SAVISQKPSRDICQRGTSLTIQCQVDSQVTMMFWYRQQPGQSLTLIATANQGSEATYESGFVIDKFPISRPNLTFSTLTVSNMSPEDSSIYLCSVVGSTPYKQYFGPGTRLLVL.

V is TRBV20-1 and J is TRBJ1-5, with TRBD1 as a possible D gene (6 bases). The V gene lost 5 bases and the J gene lost 4 bases, with 18 bases spanning the gap. This CDR3 region has 15 residues. Germline V gives CDR1 DFQATT, CDR2 SNEGSKA (reference sequence). The CDR3 DNA sequence: TGCAGTGCTGTAAGAGATGGGACAAAGAATCAGCCCCAGCATTTT. It specifies CSAVRDGTKNQPQHF.

This clonotype was counted between two and nine times. The J gene is TRBJ1-4, the V gene TRBV25-1, with a tentative D call TRBD1 (5 bases). Germline loops: CDR1 MGHDK, CDR2 SYGVNS. The length of the CDR3 is 15 residues. V gave up 2 bases and J gave up 7 bases, with 14 bases separating them. CDR3 amino acids: CASSENWGSSEKLFF. CDR3 bases: TGTGCCAGCAGTGAAAATTGGGGGTCAAGTGAAAAACTGTTTTTT.

Note on this clonotype: Its ends do not fully match the called genes, so a read error is possible. This rearrangement joins TRBV24-1 to TRBJ2-7; 7 bases are a match to TRBD1. TRBJ2-5 explains the end of the DNA better; the J call may be wrong. This CDR3 contains 15 residues. Germline loops: CDR1 KGHDR, CDR2 SFDVKD. CDR3 sequence (DNA): TGTGCCACCGGTGATACTGGGACAGAGGAAGAGACCCAGTACTTC. Its translation: CATGDTGTEEETQYF.

This clonotype was picked up many times. The DNA of the CDR3 is TGTGCCAGCAGCCAAAGTGGCAATGAGCAGTTCTTC. Translated, it gives CASSQSGNEQFF. The gene calls are TRBV4-2 and TRBJ2-1; D remains unclear. Germline loops: CDR1 LGHNA, CDR2 YNFKEQ. Trimming stripped 2 bases from V and 6 bases from J, with 5 bases between. The CDR3 contains 12 residues.

V gene TRBV28 combines with J gene TRBJ1-2; no definite D call. In germline, CDR1 is MDHEN, CDR2 SYDVKM. CDR3 length: 12 residues. Trimming took off 6 bases at V and 7 bases at J, with 12 bases between the two ends. CDR3 DNA: TGTGCCAGCAGCAACCCCGCATTTGGCTACACCTTC. Protein product: CASSNPAFGYTF.

The chain has TRBV7-2 and TRBJ2-1, with D perhaps assigned TRBD1 or TRBD2 (5 bases each). CDR1 and CDR2 from the germline V gene are SGHTA and FQGNSA. Trimming left V 5 bases short and J 6 bases short, with 17 bases between. This CDR3 spans 15 amino acids. CDR3 loop: CASSPRLSRGNEQFF. The CDR3 bases are TGTGCCAGCAGCCCCAGACTATCGAGGGGCAATGAGCAGTTCTTC.

This sequence joins TRBV18 and TRBJ2-3; a weak D match, TRBD1 (6 bases). The CDR3 runs 18 residues. Germline values: CDR1 KGHSH, CDR2 LQKENI. The V and J ends lost 3 bases and 2 bases respectively, with 21 bases between them. In DNA form, the CDR3 reads TGTGCCAGCTCACCTGGAGAATGGACAGTGCTCGACACAGATACGCAGTATTTT. This gives the protein CASSPGEWTVLDTDTQYF. Using reference TRBV18 and TRBJ2-3 for the parts outside the CDR3, the full variable domain is NAGVMQNPRHLVRRRGQEARLRCSPMKGHSHVYWYRQLPEEGLKFMVYLQKENIIDESGMPKERFSAEFPKEGPSILRIQQVVRGDSAAYFCASSPGEWTVLDTDTQYFGPGTRLTVL.

This sequence joins TRBV20-1 and TRBJ2-1, with 7 bases lining up with TRBD2. This CDR3 is 15 amino acids long. V shed 5 bases, J shed 6 bases, and the junction held 13 bases outside the gene matches. Germline CDR1 and CDR2: DFQATT and SNEGSKA (reference sequence). The CDR3, as DNA: TGCAGTGCTGGGTCGACGATCCGCGGGGGCAATGAGCAGTTCTTC. It yields the protein CSAGSTIRGGNEQFF.

The V gene is TRBV29-1, the J gene TRBJ2-1; 9 positions match TRBD2. The CDR3 runs 14 residues. V shed 4 bases, J shed 7 bases, and the junction held 8 bases outside the gene matches. The germline V gene encodes CDR1 SQVTM and CDR2 ANQGSEA. The CDR3 DNA sequence: TGCAGCGTTGGACTAGCGGATTTGTTTAATGAGCAGTTCTTC. It translates to CSVGLADLFNEQFF.

This clonotype has just a few counts. The chain combines TRBV18 with TRBJ2-4; no clear D gene. This CDR3 region has 13 residues. V dropped 6 bases and J dropped 0 bases, with 6 bases sitting between them. From germline, CDR1 is KGHSH and CDR2 LQKENI. This CDR3 is CASSVLAKNIQYF. DNA for the CDR3: TGTGCCAGCTCGGTGCTAGCCAAAAACATTCAGTACTTC.

The count of this clonotype is one. The V and J genes are TRBV9 and TRBJ2-5, with 8 bases that match TRBD2. J was trimmed by 5 bases and V by 4 bases; bases with no gene match: 13. This CDR3 is 16 amino acids long. Germline V gene lookup returns CDR1 SGDLS and CDR2 YYNGEE. The CDR3 spells CASSRRTSGGSETQYF. CDR3 bases: TGTGCCAGCAGCCGAAGGACCAGCGGGGGCTCGGAGACCCAGTACTTC.

This chain links TRBV4-3 with TRBJ2-6, with D unclear. CDR1 and CDR2 from the germline V gene are LGHNA and YSLEER. This CDR3 has 20 residues. V lost 0 bases and J lost 0, with 18 bases in between. CDR3 sequence: CASSQDFLDWANSGANVLTF. In DNA form, the CDR3 reads TGCGCCAGCAGCCAAGACTTTCTAGACTGGGCCAACTCTGGGGCCAACGTCCTGACTTTC.

The rearrangement uses TRBV28 and TRBJ2-3; 9 bases agree with TRBD2. The CDR3 has 14 amino acids. Germline V gives CDR1 MDHEN, CDR2 SYDVKM. The junction had 3 bases not matched to a gene; V was cut back by 4 bases and J by 4 bases. Written as DNA, the CDR3 is TGTGCCAGCAGTTCCGGGACTAGCCCAGATACGCAGTATTTT. The encoded protein is CASSSGTSPDTQYF.

Notes on this clonotype: At one end, the junction sequence differs from germline, possibly due to a read error. This chain uses TRBV28 with TRBJ2-1, with unresolved D. In germline, CDR1 is MDHEN, CDR2 SYDVKM. This CDR3 comprises 16 residues. The CDR3 DNA sequence: TGTGCCAGCAGTTTAAGACCCGGGTTCGGGTACAATGAGCAGGTCTTC. As protein: CASSLRPGFGYNEQVF. Full variable domain (missing parts from reference TRBV28 and TRBJ2-1): DVKVTQSSRYLVKRTGEKVFLECVQDMDHENMFWYRQDPGLGLRLIYFSYDVKMKEKGDIPEGYSVSREKKERFSLILESASTNQTSMYLCASSLRPGFGYNEQVFGPGTRLTVL.

Concerning this clonotype: Given a much more abundant clone one base away, this may be a read error. The chain employs TRBV7-2 and TRBJ2-4; D unresolved. The germline V gene encodes CDR1 SGHTA and CDR2 FQGNSA. The CDR3 runs 14 residues. Trimming removed 1 base from V and 13 bases from J, with 17 bases in between. As DNA, the CDR3 is TGTGCCAGCAGCTTAGGAGATTATAGGTACGGGCAGTACTTC. It encodes CASSLGDYRYGQYF.

In its sample, this clonotype was seen a few times. The chain links TRBV7-3 to TRBJ2-7, with TRBD1 as a possible D gene (7 bases). V lost 5 bases and J 4 bases, leaving 18 bases between the germline ends. CDR3 length equals 15 residues. The germline CDR1 and CDR2 sequences are SGHTA and FQGTGA. CDR3 bases: TGTGCCAGCAGCCCCCGCCCGACAGGGAGGTACGAGCAGTACTTC. Residues: CASSPRPTGRYEQYF. The full variable domain, with the rest looked up from reference TRBV7-3 and TRBJ2-7, is GAGVSQTPSNKVTEKGKYVELRCDPISGHTALYWYRQSLGQGPEFLIYFQGTGAADDSGLPNDRFFAVRPEGSVSTLKIQRTERGDSAVYLCASSPRPTGRYEQYFGPGTRLTVT.

The chain links TRBV28 to TRBJ2-1; D is unclear. Germline V lookup: CDR1 MDHEN, CDR2 SYDVKM. Between the trimmed V and J ends, which lost 7 bases and 4 bases, there was a span of 11 bases. The CDR3 contains 13 residues. CDR3 sequence (DNA): TGTGCCAGCAACATTGAAAGTTACAATGAGCAGTTCTTC. Translating gives CASNIESYNEQFF.

V and J are TRBV20-1 and TRBJ1-4; no definite D call. From germline, CDR1 is DFQATT and CDR2 SNEGSKA (reference sequence). Trimming stripped 6 bases from V and 4 bases from J, with 12 bases between. The CDR3 has 13 residues. The CDR3 nucleotides are TGCAGTGCGGCACAGTTCGGTAATGAAAAACTGTTTTTT. Translated: CSAAQFGNEKLFF.

This chain links TRBV30 with TRBJ2-1; tentative D call: TRBD2 (5 bases). V lost 8 bases and J 2 bases, leaving 10 bases between the germline ends. Germline lookup yields CDR1 GTSNPN and CDR2 SVGIG (reference sequence). The CDR3 is 12 residues long. CDR3 sequence (DNA): TGTGCCGGCAGAGCGGCCTACAATGAGCAGTTCTTC. Translation gives CAGRAAYNEQFF.

The chain combines TRBV20-1 with TRBJ2-2; D remains unclear. The germline gives CDR1 DFQATT, CDR2 SNEGSKA (reference sequence). The CDR3 is 14 amino acids. Trimming pared 6 bases from V and 1 base from J, leaving 12 bases between. The CDR3 loop reads CSASRGKNTGELFF. Here the CDR3 DNA reads TGCAGTGCAAGCAGAGGCAAGAACACCGGGGAGCTGTTTTTT.